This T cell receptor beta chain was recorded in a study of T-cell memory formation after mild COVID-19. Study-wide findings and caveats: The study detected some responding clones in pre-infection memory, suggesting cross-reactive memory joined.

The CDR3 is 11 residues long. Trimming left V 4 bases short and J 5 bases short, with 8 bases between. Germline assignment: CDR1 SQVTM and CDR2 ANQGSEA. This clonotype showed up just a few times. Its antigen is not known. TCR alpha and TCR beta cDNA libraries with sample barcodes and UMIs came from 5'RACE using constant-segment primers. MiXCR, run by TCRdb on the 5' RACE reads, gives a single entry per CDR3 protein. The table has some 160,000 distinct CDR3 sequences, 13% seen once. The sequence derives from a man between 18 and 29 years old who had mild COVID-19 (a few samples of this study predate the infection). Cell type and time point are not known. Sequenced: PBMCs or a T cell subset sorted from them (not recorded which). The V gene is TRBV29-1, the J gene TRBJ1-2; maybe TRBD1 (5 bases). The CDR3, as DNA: TGCAGCGTTGGCCAGGGATATGGCTACACCTTC. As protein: CSVGQGYGYTF.